One T cell receptor beta chain is described in this entry. Antigen: not known. The sample has other DNA sequences that encode this CDR3 too. After removal of 3 bases from V and 0 bases from J, the junction contained 7 bases not matched to a gene. The CDR3 consists of 16 residues. The V gene's germline CDR1 is MNHEY and CDR2 SVGAGI. Terminally differentiated effector memory CD45RA+ cells were left out of the naive CD8 fraction, which was CD45RO-negative and positively selected for CCR7. Donors were healthy HIV-negative adults without recently reported acute infections or vaccinations. Those who donated, Caucasian adults without exception, all lived in Nashville, Tennessee. The data belong to a study of shared clonotypes between healthy human individuals. Findings and limits, study-wide: Non-shared clonotypes showed lower generation probabilities than clonotypes common to all four donors.

It was at deep level that the assay was run. Clones were read by immunoSEQ multiplex PCR, and TCRdb kept only the in-frame ones, dropping some. Among about 1,800,000 clones listed, roughly 95% were seen once. The sample comprised naive CD8+ T cells sorted from blood. The sequence was obtained from a man younger than 35 in good health. The rearrangement joins TRBV6-5 to TRBJ2-7; 8 nucleotides align to TRBD1. Here the CDR3 reads CASSYSTGALSYEQYF. The CDR3 nucleotides read TGTGCCAGCAGTTATTCGACAGGGGCCCTCTCCTACGAGCAGTACTTC.